What follows is one TCR beta chain and its context. Its antigen is not identified. Assay used: immunoSEQ multiplex PCR; TCRdb lists only in-frame clones, some missing. The sample shows about 110,000 clones, roughly 90% of them seen only once. This record belongs to a study of cytomegalovirus exposure and HLA in healthy donors. Study results and limitations: Cytomegalovirus-associated status was assigned to approximately 160 TCR beta chains. Many donors carried some public TCRs, although rarity characterized most TCR sequences.

The CDR3 runs 16 residues. The V gene's germline CDR1 is SGHNT and CDR2 YYREEE (reference sequence). The junction had 4 bases not matched to a gene; V was cut back by 1 base and J by 1 base. The donors were part of the validation cohort, which consisted of roughly 120 subjects and was separate from the first cohort of 666 subjects. The source material was PBMCs. The rearrangement links TRBV5-4 to TRBJ1-3; 8 bases are a match to TRBD1. This sequence was found in a woman under 30 in good health and CMV-seronegative. CDR3 loop: CASSLLQGGSGNTIYF. CDR3 coding DNA: TGTGCCAGCAGCTTGTTACAGGGGGGGTCTGGAAACACCATATATTTT. The full variable domain, in which reference TRBV5-4 and TRBJ1-3 provide the parts outside the CDR3, is ETGVTQSPTHLIKTRGQQVTLRCSSQSGHNTVSWYQQALGQGPQFIFQYYREEENGRGNFPPRFSGLQFPNYSSELNVNALELDDSALYLCASSLLQGGSGNTIYFGEGSWLTVV.